This TCR beta chain is from a study of blood T cells in healthy people across ages. Study observations and caveats: Naive and antigen-experienced cells were not separated, limiting conclusive comparison.

There are 17 residues in the CDR3. Trimming took off 5 bases at V and 0 bases at J, with 19 bases between the two ends. CDR1 and CDR2 from the germline V gene are MNHEY and SMNVEV (reference sequence). A J-beta primer mix and a sample-barcoded 5' primer were used in a second PCR of about 7 to 12 cycles. A tag from a template-switch adaptor with 12 random nucleotides marked each cDNA molecule. In TCRdb, the 5' RACE reads were re-called with MiXCR into one record per CDR3 protein. The data contain about 700,000 distinct CDR3 sequences, approximately 30% of them singletons. Notes on this clonotype: Its cognate antigen is unknown.

The chain uses TRBV27 and TRBJ1-2; D unclear. The clonotype comes from an elderly woman in good health. Sequences were obtained from blood. CDR3 residues: CASSLWPRRGTNYGYTF. The CDR3 nucleotides read TGTGCCAGCAGTCTGTGGCCCCGCCGCGGGACTAACTATGGCTACACCTTC.